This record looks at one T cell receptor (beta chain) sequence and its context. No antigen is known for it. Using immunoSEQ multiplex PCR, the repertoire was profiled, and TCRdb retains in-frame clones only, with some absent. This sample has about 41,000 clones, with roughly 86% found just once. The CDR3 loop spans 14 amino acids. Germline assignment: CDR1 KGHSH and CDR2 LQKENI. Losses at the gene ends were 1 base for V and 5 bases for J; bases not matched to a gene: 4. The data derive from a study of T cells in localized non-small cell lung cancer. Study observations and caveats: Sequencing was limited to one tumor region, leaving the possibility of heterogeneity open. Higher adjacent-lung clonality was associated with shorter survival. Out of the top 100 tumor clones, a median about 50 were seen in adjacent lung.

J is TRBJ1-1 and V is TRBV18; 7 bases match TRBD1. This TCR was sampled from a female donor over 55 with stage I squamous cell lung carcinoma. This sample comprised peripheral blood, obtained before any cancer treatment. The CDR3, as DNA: TGTGCCAGCTCACCACAGGGGGCAAGGACTGAAGCTTTCTTT. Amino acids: CASSPQGARTEAFF.